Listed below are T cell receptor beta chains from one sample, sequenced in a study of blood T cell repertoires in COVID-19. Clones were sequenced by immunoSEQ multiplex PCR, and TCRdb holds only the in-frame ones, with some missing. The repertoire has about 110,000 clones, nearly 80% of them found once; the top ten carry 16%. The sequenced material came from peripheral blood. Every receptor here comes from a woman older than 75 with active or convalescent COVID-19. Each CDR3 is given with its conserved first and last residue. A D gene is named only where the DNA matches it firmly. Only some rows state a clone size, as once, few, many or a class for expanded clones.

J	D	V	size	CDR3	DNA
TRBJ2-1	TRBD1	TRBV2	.	CASSVDRGPYNEQFF	TGTGCCAGCAGTGTAGACAGGGGGCCCTACAATGAGCAGTTCTTC
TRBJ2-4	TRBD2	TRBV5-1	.	CASSYGRPQYF	TGCGCCAGCAGTTACGGGAGGCCTCAGTACTTC
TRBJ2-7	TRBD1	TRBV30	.	CAWSVRLGGDEQYF	TGTGCCTGGAGTGTACGATTAGGGGGCGACGAGCAGTACTTC
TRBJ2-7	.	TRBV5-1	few	CASSLTGSTYEQYF	TGCGCCAGCAGCTTGACAGGCTCGACCTACGAGCAGTACTTC
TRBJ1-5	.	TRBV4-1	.	CASSQDGTGKSNQPQHF	TGCGCCAGCAGCCAAGATGGAACAGGGAAAAGCAATCAGCCCCAGCATTTT
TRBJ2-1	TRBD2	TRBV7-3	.	CASSLSLAGSNEQFF	TGTGCCAGCAGCTTAAGTTTAGCGGGAAGCAATGAGCAGTTCTTC
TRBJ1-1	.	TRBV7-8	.	CASRLTGAHEAFF	TGTGCCAGTCGTCTCACTGGGGCTCACGAAGCTTTCTTT
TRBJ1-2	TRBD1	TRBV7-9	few	CASSRPQGRNGYTF	TGTGCCAGCAGCAGACCACAGGGGCGAAATGGCTACACCTTC
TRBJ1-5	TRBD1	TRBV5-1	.	CASSSGTGIAQPQHF	TGCGCCAGCAGCTCGGGGACAGGGATAGCGCAGCCCCAGCATTTT
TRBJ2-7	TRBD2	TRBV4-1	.	CASSQDGLAGITSYEQYF	TGCGCCAGCAGCCAAGACGGATTAGCGGGGATTACCTCCTACGAGCAGTACTTC
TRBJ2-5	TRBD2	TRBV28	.	CASSSLLGVGLAGEETQYF	TGTGCCAGCAGTAGTTTATTGGGAGTGGGCCTAGCGGGAGAAGAGACCCAGTACTTC
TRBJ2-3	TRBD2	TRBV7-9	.	CASSLAWDYLSTDTQYF	TGTGCCAGCAGCTTAGCGTGGGACTATCTCAGCACAGATACGCAGTATTTT
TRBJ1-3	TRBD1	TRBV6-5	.	CASIPDRVGNTIYF	TGTGCCAGCATCCCGGACAGGGTGGGAAACACCATATATTTT
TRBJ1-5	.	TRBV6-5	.	CASRVGASNQPQHF	TGTGCCAGCAGAGTGGGGGCGAGCAATCAGCCCCAGCATTTT
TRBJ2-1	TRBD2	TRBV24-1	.	CATSDFKASGSTEQFF	TGTGCCACCAGTGATTTTAAGGCTAGCGGGAGCACTGAGCAGTTCTTC
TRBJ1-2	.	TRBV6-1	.	CASSERTVYGYTF	TGTGCCAGCAGTGAACGGACAGTCTATGGCTACACCTTC
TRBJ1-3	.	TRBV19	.	CASSLSTYRGNTIYF	TGTGCCAGTAGTCTCTCGACGTACAGAGGAAACACCATATATTTT
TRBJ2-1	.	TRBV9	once	CASSVAGVAYNEQFF	TGTGCCAGCAGCGTAGCGGGAGTGGCCTACAATGAGCAGTTCTTC
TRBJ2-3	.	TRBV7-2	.	CASSSKGGRDTQYF	TGTGCCAGCAGCTCCAAGGGGGGGAGAGATACGCAGTATTTT
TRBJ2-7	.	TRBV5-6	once	CASSFGQSSYEQYF	TGTGCCAGCAGCTTCGGACAGAGCTCCTACGAGCAGTACTTC
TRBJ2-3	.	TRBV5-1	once	CASSLVTLGGDTQYF	TGCGCCAGCAGCTTGGTTACTCTAGGAGGGGATACGCAGTATTTT
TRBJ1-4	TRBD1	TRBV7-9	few	CAIGDRSATNEKLFF	TGTGCAATCGGGGACAGGTCTGCAACTAATGAAAAACTGTTTTTT
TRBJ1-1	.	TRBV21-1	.	CASCPGCAEAFF	TGTGCCAGCTGCCCGGGATGTGCTGAAGCTTTCTTT
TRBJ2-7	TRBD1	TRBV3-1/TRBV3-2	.	CASSRTGGRYEQYF	TGTGCCAGCAGTCGGACAGGGGGCAGGTACGAGCAGTACTTC
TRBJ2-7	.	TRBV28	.	CASRSDFSSYEQYF	TGTGCCAGCAGGTCGGACTTTTCATCCTACGAGCAGTACTTC
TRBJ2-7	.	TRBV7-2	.	CASSKGLDLPEQYF	TGTGCCAGCAGCAAGGGGCTAGATTTACCCGAGCAGTACTTC
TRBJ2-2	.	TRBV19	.	CASSPSGLGELFF	TGTGCCAGTAGTCCGAGCGGACTCGGGGAGCTGTTTTTT
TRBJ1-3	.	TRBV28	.	CASSLISGDPGNTIYF	TGTGCCAGCAGTTTGATCTCAGGGGACCCCGGAAACACCATATATTTT
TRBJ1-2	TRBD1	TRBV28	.	CASNKQGVDYGYTF	TGTGCCAGCAATAAACAGGGGGTTGACTATGGCTACACCTTC
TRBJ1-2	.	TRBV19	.	CASSIFGGERYTF	TGTGCCAGTAGTATATTTGGGGGCGAACGCTACACCTTC
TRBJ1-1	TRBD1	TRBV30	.	CAGTGTGGTEAFF	TGTGCCGGGACCGGGACAGGCGGGACTGAAGCTTTCTTT
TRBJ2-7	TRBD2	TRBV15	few	CATSRLAGGLYEQYF	TGTGCCACCAGCAGACTAGCGGGAGGGCTTTACGAGCAGTACTTC
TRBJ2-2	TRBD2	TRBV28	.	CASSPTSGRRGTGELFF	TGTGCCAGCAGTCCCACTAGCGGGAGGAGGGGCACCGGGGAGCTGTTTTTT
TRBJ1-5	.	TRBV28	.	CASSLDSRSYYAPQHF	TGTGCCAGCAGCTTGGACAGCCGGTCGTACTATGCGCCCCAGCATTTT
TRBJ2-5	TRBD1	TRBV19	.	CASSPGTGGSETQYF	TGTGCCAGTAGCCCCGGGACAGGGGGCTCAGAGACCCAGTACTTC
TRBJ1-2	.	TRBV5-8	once	CASSLDMYGYTF	TGTGCCAGCAGCTTGGATATGTATGGCTACACCTTC
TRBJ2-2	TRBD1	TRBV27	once	CATSHRGYTGELFF	TGTGCCACTAGCCACAGGGGGTACACCGGGGAGCTGTTTTTT
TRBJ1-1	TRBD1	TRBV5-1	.	CASSLQGLTEAFF	TGCGCCAGCAGCTTACAGGGGCTCACTGAAGCTTTCTTT
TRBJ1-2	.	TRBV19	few	CASSPTGFDYGYTF	TGTGCCAGTAGCCCGACAGGATTTGACTATGGCTACACCTTC
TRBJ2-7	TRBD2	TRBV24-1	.	CATSDSGGYEQYF	TGTGCCACCAGTGACTCGGGGGGCTACGAGCAGTACTTC
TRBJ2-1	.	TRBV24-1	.	CATSDSTGQFKVYNEQFF	TGTGCCACCAGTGATTCCACCGGACAGTTTAAGGTTTACAATGAGCAGTTCTTC
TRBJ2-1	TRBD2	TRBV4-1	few	CASSQGLAGGRDNEQFF	TGCGCCAGCAGCCAAGGTCTAGCGGGAGGGCGAGACAATGAGCAGTTCTTC
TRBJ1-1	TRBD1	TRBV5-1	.	CASSVDRPQNTEAFF	TGCGCCAGCAGCGTGGACAGGCCCCAGAACACTGAAGCTTTCTTT
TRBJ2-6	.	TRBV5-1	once	CASSLDGSGANVLTF	TGCGCCAGCAGCTTGGACGGCTCTGGGGCCAACGTCCTGACTTTC
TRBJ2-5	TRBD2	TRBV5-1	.	CASSLGGTSDQETQYF	TGCGCCAGCAGCTTGGGAGGGACTAGCGACCAAGAGACCCAGTACTTC
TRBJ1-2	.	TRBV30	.	CAWSLPGGSDDGYTF	TGTGCCTGGAGTCTCCCCGGCGGGTCGGATGATGGCTACACCTTC
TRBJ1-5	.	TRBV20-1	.	CSASDLHQPQHF	TGCAGTGCTAGTGACCTTCATCAGCCCCAGCATTTT
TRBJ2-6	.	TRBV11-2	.	CASSESYSGANVLTF	TGTGCCAGCAGCGAGAGCTACTCTGGGGCCAACGTCCTGACTTTC
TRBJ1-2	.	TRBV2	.	CASSRDNYGYTF	TGTGCCAGCAGCCGGGATAACTATGGCTACACCTTC
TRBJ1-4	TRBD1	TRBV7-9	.	CASSSIRGQGGEKLFF	TGTGCCAGCAGCTCGATCAGGGGACAGGGGGGTGAAAAACTGTTTTTT